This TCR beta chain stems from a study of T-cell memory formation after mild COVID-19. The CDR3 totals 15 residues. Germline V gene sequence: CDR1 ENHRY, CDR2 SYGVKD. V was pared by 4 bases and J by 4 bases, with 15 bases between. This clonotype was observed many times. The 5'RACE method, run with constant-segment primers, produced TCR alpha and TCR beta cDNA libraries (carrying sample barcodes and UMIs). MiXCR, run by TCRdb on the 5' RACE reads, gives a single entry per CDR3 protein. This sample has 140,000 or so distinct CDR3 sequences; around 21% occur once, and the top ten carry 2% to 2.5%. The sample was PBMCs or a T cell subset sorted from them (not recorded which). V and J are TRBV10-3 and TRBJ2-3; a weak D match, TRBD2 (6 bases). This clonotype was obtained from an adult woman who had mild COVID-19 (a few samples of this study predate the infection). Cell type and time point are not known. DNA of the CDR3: TGTGCCATCAGTGGTGGCGGGGAGGCCGCAGATACGCAGTATTTT. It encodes CAISGGGEAADTQYF.